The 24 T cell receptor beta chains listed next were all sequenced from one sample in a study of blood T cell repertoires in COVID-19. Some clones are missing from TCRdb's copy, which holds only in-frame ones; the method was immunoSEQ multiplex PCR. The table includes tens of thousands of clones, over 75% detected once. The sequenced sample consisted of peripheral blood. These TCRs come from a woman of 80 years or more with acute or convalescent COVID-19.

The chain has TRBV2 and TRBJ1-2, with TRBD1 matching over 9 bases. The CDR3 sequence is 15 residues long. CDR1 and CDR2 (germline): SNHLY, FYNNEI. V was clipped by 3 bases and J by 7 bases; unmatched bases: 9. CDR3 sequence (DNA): TGTGCCAGCAGTGACTACCCGGGACAGGGTGCTGGCTACACCTTC. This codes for CASSDYPGQGAGYTF.

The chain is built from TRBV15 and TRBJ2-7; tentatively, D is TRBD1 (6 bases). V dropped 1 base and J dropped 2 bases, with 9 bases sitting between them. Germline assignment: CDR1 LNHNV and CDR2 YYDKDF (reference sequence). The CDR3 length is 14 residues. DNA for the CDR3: TGTGCCACCAGCAGAGGAGGGGGAGCCTACGAGCAGTACTTC. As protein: CATSRGGGAYEQYF.

CDR3 sequence: CASSLIAGGITGELFF. CDR3 DNA: TGTGCCAGTAGTCTAATAGCGGGAGGGATCACCGGGGAGCTGTTTTTT. The chain is built from TRBV19 and TRBJ2-2; 11 nucleotides match TRBD2. Germline V gives CDR1 LNHDA, CDR2 SQIVND (reference sequence). The CDR3 covers 16 residues. V was pared by 5 bases and J by 4 bases, with 6 bases of the junction left unmatched.

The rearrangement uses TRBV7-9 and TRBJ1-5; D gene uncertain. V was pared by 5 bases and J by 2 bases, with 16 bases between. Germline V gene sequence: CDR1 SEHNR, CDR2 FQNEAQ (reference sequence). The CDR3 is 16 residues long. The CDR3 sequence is CASSQDGGDGNQPQHF. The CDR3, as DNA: TGTGCCAGCAGCCAAGATGGAGGCGATGGCAATCAGCCCCAGCATTTT.

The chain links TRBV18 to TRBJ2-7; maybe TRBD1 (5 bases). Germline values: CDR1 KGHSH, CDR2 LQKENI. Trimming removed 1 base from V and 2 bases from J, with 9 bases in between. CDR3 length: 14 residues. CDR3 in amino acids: CASSPQGLPYEQYF. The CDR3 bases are TGTGCCAGCTCACCACAGGGGCTCCCCTACGAGCAGTACTTC.

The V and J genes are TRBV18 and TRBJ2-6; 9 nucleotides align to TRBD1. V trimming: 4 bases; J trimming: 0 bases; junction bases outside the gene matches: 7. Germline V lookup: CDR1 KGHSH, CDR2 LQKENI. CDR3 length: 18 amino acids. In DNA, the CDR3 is TGTGCCAGCTCACTCTCGGACAGGGGAAGCTCTGGGGCCAACGTCCTGACTTTC. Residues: CASSLSDRGSSGANVLTF.

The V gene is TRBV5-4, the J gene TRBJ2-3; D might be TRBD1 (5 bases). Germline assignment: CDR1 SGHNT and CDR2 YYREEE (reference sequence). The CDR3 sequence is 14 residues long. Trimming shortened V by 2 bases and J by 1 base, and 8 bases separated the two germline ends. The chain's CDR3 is CASSFLQGTDTQYF. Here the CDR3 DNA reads TGTGCCAGCAGCTTCCTACAGGGCACAGATACGCAGTATTTT.

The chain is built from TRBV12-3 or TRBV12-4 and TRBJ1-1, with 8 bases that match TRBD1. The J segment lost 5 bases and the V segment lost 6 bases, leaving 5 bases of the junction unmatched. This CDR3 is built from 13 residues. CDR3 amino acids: CASRDRARTEAFF. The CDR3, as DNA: TGTGCCAGCAGGGACAGGGCTCGAACTGAAGCTTTCTTT.

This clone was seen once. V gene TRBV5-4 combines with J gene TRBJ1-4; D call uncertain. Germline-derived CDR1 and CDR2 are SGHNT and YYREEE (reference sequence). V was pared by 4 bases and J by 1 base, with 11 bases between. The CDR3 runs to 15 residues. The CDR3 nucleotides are TGTGCCAGCAGCCCACGCGAGGGAACTAATGAAAAACTGTTTTTT. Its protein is CASSPREGTNEKLFF.

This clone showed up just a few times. This CDR3 reads CASNIQGNSPLHF. The DNA of the CDR3 is TGTGCCAGCAATATACAGGGAAATTCACCCCTCCACTTT. The chain couples TRBV2 to TRBJ1-6; weak D call: TRBD1 (6 bases). Germline assignment: CDR1 SNHLY and CDR2 FYNNEI. Trimming pared 7 bases from V and 7 bases from J, leaving 11 bases between. CDR3 size: 13 residues.

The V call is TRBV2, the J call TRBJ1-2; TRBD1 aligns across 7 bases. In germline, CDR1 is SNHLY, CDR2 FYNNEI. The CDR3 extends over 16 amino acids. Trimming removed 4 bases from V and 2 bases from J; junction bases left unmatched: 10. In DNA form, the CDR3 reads TGTGCCAGCAGTGGTCAGGGGGAGACAAAAAACTATGGCTACACCTTC. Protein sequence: CASSGQGETKNYGYTF.

CDR3 region: CATNRVYEQYF. The CDR3 coding sequence is TGTGCCACGAACAGGGTTTACGAGCAGTACTTC. This sequence joins TRBV28 and TRBJ2-7; possible D gene TRBD1, 6 bases. The germline V gene has CDR1 MDHEN and CDR2 SYDVKM. This CDR3 has 11 residues. V was trimmed by 10 bases and J by 4 bases, leaving 11 bases between them.

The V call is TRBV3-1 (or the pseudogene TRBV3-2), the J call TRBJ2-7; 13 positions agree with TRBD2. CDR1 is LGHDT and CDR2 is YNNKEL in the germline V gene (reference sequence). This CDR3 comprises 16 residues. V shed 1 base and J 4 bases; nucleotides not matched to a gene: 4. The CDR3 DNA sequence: TGTGCCAGCAGCCAAGGGAGACTAGCGGGAGGTTACGAGCAGTACTTC. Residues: CASSQGRLAGGYEQYF.

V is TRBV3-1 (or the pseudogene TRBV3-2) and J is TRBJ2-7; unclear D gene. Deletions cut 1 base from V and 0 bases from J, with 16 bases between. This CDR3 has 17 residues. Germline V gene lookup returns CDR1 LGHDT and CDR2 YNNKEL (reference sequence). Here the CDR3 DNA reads TGTGCCAGCAGCCAAGGGTTAGCTGGAGTTAGCTCCTACGAGCAGTACTTC. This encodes CASSQGLAGVSSYEQYF.

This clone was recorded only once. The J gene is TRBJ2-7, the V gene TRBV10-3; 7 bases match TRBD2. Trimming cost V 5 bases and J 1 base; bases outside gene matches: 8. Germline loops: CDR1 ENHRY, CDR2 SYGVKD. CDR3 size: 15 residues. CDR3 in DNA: TGTGCCATCAGTCCGGGAGCGGGGCGGTCCTACGAGCAGTACTTC. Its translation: CAISPGAGRSYEQYF.

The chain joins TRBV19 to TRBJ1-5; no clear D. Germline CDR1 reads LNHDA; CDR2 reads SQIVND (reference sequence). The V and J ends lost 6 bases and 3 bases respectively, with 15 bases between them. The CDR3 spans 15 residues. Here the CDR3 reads CASSMGLPPNQPQHF. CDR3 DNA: TGTGCCAGTAGCATGGGCCTGCCCCCCAATCAGCCCCAGCATTTT. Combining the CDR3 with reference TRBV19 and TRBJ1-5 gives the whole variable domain DGGITQSPKYLFRKEGQNVTLSCEQNLNHDAMYWYRQDPGQGLRLIYYSQIVNDFQKGDIAEGYSVSREKKESFPLTVTSAQKNPTAFYLCASSMGLPPNQPQHFGDGTRLSIL.

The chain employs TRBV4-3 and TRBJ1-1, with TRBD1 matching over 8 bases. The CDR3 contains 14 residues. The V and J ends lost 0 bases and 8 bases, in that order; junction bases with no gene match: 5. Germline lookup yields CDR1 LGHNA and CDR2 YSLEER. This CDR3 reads CASSQDLGQGEAFF. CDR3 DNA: TGCGCCAGCAGCCAAGATCTTGGACAGGGAGAAGCTTTCTTT.

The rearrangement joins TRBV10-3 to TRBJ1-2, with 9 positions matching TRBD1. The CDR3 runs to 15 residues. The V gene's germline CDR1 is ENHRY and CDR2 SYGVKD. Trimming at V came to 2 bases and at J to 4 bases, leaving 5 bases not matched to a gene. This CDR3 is CAISEEGQGIYGYTF. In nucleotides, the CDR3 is TGTGCCATCAGTGAGGAAGGACAGGGGATCTATGGCTACACCTTC.

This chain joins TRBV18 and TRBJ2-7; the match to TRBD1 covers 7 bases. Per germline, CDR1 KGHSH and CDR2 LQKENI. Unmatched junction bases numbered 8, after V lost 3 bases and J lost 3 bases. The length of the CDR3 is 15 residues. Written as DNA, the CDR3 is TGTGCCAGCTCACCCGGGACAGCTTACTTCTACGAGCAGTACTTC. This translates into CASSPGTAYFYEQYF.

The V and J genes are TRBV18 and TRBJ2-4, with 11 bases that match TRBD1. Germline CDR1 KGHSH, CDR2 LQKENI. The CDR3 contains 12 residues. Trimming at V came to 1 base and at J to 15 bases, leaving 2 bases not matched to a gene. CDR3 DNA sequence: TGTGCCAGCTCACCACGGGACAGGGGGTTGTACTTC. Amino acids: CASSPRDRGLYF.

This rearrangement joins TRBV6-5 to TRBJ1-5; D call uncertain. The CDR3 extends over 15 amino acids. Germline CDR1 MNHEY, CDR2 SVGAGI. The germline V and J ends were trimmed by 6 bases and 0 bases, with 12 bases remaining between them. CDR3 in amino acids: CASSHRGNSNQPQHF. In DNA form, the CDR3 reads TGTGCCAGCAGCCACCGGGGAAATAGCAATCAGCCCCAGCATTTT.

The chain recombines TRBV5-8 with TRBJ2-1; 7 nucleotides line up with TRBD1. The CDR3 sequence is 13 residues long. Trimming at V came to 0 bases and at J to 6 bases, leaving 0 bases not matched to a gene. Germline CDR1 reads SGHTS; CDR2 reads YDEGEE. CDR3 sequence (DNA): TGTGCCAGCAGCTTGGACAGGGGCAATGAGCAGTTCTTC. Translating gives CASSLDRGNEQFF. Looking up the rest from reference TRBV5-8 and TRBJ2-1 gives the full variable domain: EAGVTQSPTHLIKTRGQQATLRCSPISGHTSVYWYQQALGLGLQFLLWYDEGEERNRGNFPPRFSGRQFPNYSSELNVNALELEDSALYLCASSLDRGNEQFFGPGTRLTVL.

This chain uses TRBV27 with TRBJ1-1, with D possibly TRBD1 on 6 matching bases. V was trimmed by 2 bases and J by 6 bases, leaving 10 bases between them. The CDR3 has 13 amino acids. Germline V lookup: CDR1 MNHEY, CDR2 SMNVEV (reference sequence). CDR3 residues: CASSLTEGAEAFF. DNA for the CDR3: TGTGCCAGCAGTTTAACAGAGGGGGCTGAAGCTTTCTTT.

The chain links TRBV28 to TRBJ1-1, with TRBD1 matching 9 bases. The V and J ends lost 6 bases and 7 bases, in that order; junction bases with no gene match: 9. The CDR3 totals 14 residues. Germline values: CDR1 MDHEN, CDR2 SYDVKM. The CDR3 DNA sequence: TGTGCCAGCAGGAGGACAGGGGTGATGGGTGAAGCTTTCTTT. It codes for CASRRTGVMGEAFF.